These 26 T cell receptor beta chains originate from one sample sequenced in a study of lymphopenia after photon versus proton radiotherapy. Some clones are missing from TCRdb's copy, which holds only in-frame ones; the method was immunoSEQ multiplex PCR. The sample has tens of thousands of clones, approximately 92% seen once. Source: peripheral blood, taken from a patient treated with photon-based radiotherapy. Receptor source: a woman aged 35 to 49 with cholangiocarcinoma.

V gene TRBV5-1 combines with J gene TRBJ1-2; maybe TRBD1 (5 bases). Germline CDR1 SGHRS, CDR2 YFSETQ. This CDR3 is 14 amino acids long. V was cut by 0 bases and J by 8 bases, with 14 bases left in between. The CDR3 loop reads CASSLEEGRRGYTF. In DNA, the CDR3 is TGCGCCAGCAGCTTGGAAGAGGGGCGCCGGGGCTACACCTTC.

In nucleotides, the CDR3 is TGTGCCAGCAGTGAAGGGGCAATCTCCGTATACTACGAGCAGTACTTC. Translating gives CASSEGAISVYYEQYF. V is TRBV6-1 and J is TRBJ2-7; D uncertain. The length of the CDR3 is 16 residues. The V gene's germline CDR1 is MNHNS and CDR2 SASEGT. Trimming pared 1 base from V and 3 bases from J, leaving 16 bases between.

The chain employs TRBV9 and TRBJ2-5, with D tentatively TRBD1 (5 bases). This CDR3 contains 13 residues. The germline V gene has CDR1 SGDLS and CDR2 YYNGEE. The V and J ends lost 7 bases and 6 bases respectively, with 16 bases between them. As DNA, the CDR3 is TGTGCCAGCGCGTCCGAAGGGGCGAAGACCCAGTACTTC. It encodes CASASEGAKTQYF.

The chain joins TRBV5-6 to TRBJ2-3; D is unclear. Germline CDR1 SGHDT, CDR2 YYEEEE. The CDR3 totals 14 residues. V lost 6 bases, J lost 2 bases, and 13 bases lay in between. The CDR3 DNA reads as TGTGCCAGCAACGGATTACAGTACACAGATACGCAGTATTTT. Translated: CASNGLQYTDTQYF.

This chain links TRBV9 with TRBJ1-3; 7 positions match TRBD1. This CDR3 comprises 16 residues. Looked up from germline, CDR1 is SGDLS and CDR2 is YYNGEE. The ends lost 0 bases at V and 8 bases at J; junction bases unmatched: 11. The CDR3, as DNA: TGTGCCAGCAGCGTAGGCGTGGAACAGGGGAGGCACACCATATATTTT. Amino acid sequence: CASSVGVEQGRHTIYF.

The chain couples TRBV5-5 to TRBJ1-5; D unclear. The germline CDR1 and CDR2 sequences are SGHKS and YYEKEE (reference sequence). The V end lost 0 bases, the J end lost 1 base, and 5 bases lay between the germline ends. The CDR3 is 14 amino acids. CDR3 loop: CASSLGQSNQPQHF. CDR3 in DNA: TGTGCCAGCAGCTTGGGGCAGAGCAATCAGCCCCAGCATTTT.

The gene calls are TRBV2 and TRBJ1-1; perhaps TRBD1 as D (6 bases). Germline V gene data show CDR1 as SNHLY and CDR2 as FYNNEI. The CDR3 totals 15 residues. Trimming cost V 6 bases and J 6 bases, with 20 bases left between them. The CDR3 loop reads CASSYDRPIGSEAFF. In DNA, the CDR3 is TGTGCCAGCAGCTATGACAGGCCAATAGGGTCTGAAGCTTTCTTT. The full variable domain, completed using reference TRBV2 and TRBJ1-1, is EPEVTQTPSHQVTQMGQEVILRCVPISNHLYFYWYRQILGQKVEFLVSFYNNEISEKSEIFDDQFSVERPDGSNFTLKIRSTKLEDSAMYFCASSYDRPIGSEAFFGQGTRLTVV.

This chain connects TRBV10-2 to TRBJ2-7, with TRBD1 as a possible D gene (6 bases). The CDR3 is 15 residues long. Germline CDR1 WSHSY, CDR2 SAAADI. Trimming took off 7 bases at V and 0 bases at J, with 16 bases between the two ends. CDR3 nucleotide sequence: TGCGCCAGCACCCGGCAGGTGGACAGCTCCTACGAGCAGTACTTC. It codes for CASTRQVDSSYEQYF.

This sequence joins TRBV5-6 and TRBJ2-7, with 13 positions matching TRBD2. Germline CDR1 reads SGHDT; CDR2 reads YYEEEE. This CDR3 has 18 residues. After removal of 1 base from V and 1 base from J, the junction contained 8 bases not matched to a gene. The DNA of the CDR3 is TGTGCCAGCAGCTTGACTAGCGGGAGGGCCCCCTCTTCCTACGAGCAGTACTTC. Translation: CASSLTSGRAPSSYEQYF.

This clone was recorded a few times. J is TRBJ2-3 and V is TRBV27, with no clear D. With 3 bases removed from V and 5 bases from J, the gap between germline ends came to 6 bases. This CDR3 is 12 amino acids long. Germline V gene data show CDR1 as MNHEY and CDR2 as SMNVEV (reference sequence). DNA of the CDR3: TGTGCCAGCAGTTTTGACCGAGATACGCAGTATTTT. Protein sequence: CASSFDRDTQYF.

This rearrangement joins TRBV9 to TRBJ2-7; no clear D gene. Trimming took 7 bases from V and 0 from J, leaving 11 bases between them. Germline CDR1 reads SGDLS; CDR2 reads YYNGEE. CDR3 size: 13 residues. CDR3 protein: CASGPFSSYEQYF. The CDR3, as DNA: TGTGCCAGCGGCCCCTTTAGCTCCTACGAGCAGTACTTC.

The chain couples TRBV7-9 to TRBJ1-3; no reliable D call. V lost 5 bases and J 5 bases, leaving 4 bases between the germline ends. This CDR3 region has 11 residues. From germline, CDR1 is SEHNR and CDR2 FQNEAQ (reference sequence). The CDR3 coding sequence is TGTGCCAGCAGCCCTCGAAACACCATATATTTT. The encoded protein is CASSPRNTIYF.

The V gene is TRBV5-6, the J gene TRBJ2-7; D gene uncertain. The CDR3 runs 13 residues. V dropped 4 bases and J dropped 1 base, with 9 bases sitting between them. In germline, CDR1 is SGHDT, CDR2 YYEEEE. The CDR3 coding sequence is TGTGCCAGCAGCCCCCAGACATCCTACGAGCAGTACTTC. Translation: CASSPQTSYEQYF.

This sequence joins TRBV6-5 and TRBJ1-2, with 10 bases identical to TRBD1. The CDR3 contains 14 residues. Trimming cost V 5 bases and J 5 bases; bases outside gene matches: 5. The V gene's germline CDR1 is MNHEY and CDR2 SVGAGI. DNA for the CDR3: TGTGCCAGCAGTCCGGGACAGGGGCTATATGGCTACACCTTC. Its protein is CASSPGQGLYGYTF.

The rearrangement links TRBV20-1 to TRBJ1-1; no definite D call. CDR1 and CDR2 from the germline V gene are DFQATT and SNEGSKA (reference sequence). Trimming stripped 8 bases from V and 1 base from J, with 2 bases between. This CDR3 has 9 amino acids. The CDR3: CSPNTEAFF. CDR3 DNA sequence: TGCAGTCCGAACACTGAAGCTTTCTTT.

The chain carries TRBV6-1 and TRBJ2-7; D unclear. V lost 0 bases and J lost 3, with 12 bases in between. Germline lookup yields CDR1 MNHNS and CDR2 SASEGT. The CDR3 has 15 residues. The CDR3 DNA sequence: TGTGCCAGCAGTGAAGCGTCGACTCTTAACTACGAGCAGTACTTC. Protein product: CASSEASTLNYEQYF.

The chain is built from TRBV30 and TRBJ1-1; TRBD1 matches 9 bases. CDR1 and CDR2 (germline): GTSNPN, SVGIG (reference sequence). This CDR3 has 16 amino acids. Losses at the gene ends were 7 bases for V and 4 bases for J; bases not matched to a gene: 16. CDR3 region: CASIDRGSFGSTEAFF. The CDR3 region has the DNA TGTGCCTCGATCGACAGGGGGAGTTTCGGAAGCACTGAAGCTTTCTTT.

V usage is TRBV29-1 and J usage is TRBJ1-2; possibly TRBD1 for D (6 bases). Germline CDR1 reads SQVTM; CDR2 reads ANQGSEA. The V and J ends lost 7 bases and 4 bases respectively, with 16 bases between them. CDR3 length: 13 amino acids. The CDR3 protein is CSGGDGGIYGYTF. As DNA, the CDR3 is TGCAGCGGAGGAGACGGGGGCATCTATGGCTACACCTTC. The full variable domain, rest sourced from reference TRBV29-1 and TRBJ1-2, is SAVISQKPSRDICQRGTSLTIQCQVDSQVTMMFWYRQQPGQSLTLIATANQGSEATYESGFVIDKFPISRPNLTFSTLTVSNMSPEDSSIYLCSGGDGGIYGYTFGSGTRLTVV.

The chain is built from TRBV6-5 and TRBJ2-7, with D unclear. This CDR3 spans 10 amino acids. Between the trimmed V and J ends, which lost 5 bases and 8 bases, there was a span of 7 bases. Germline V gives CDR1 MNHEY, CDR2 SVGAGI. DNA for the CDR3: TGTGCCAGCAGTGAAGCGCAGCAGTACTTC. This translates into CASSEAQQYF.

The CDR3 sequence: CASSWTENTGELFF. In nucleotides, the CDR3 is TGTGCCAGCAGTTGGACAGAGAACACCGGGGAGCTGTTTTTT. This chain joins TRBV7-3 and TRBJ2-2; D possibly corresponds to TRBD1 (6 bases). Germline loops: CDR1 SGHTA, CDR2 FQGTGA. The CDR3 spans 14 residues. Trimming removed 6 bases at V and 1 base at J, with 9 bases between.

The J gene is TRBJ2-7, the V gene TRBV29-1; the D is unclear. This CDR3 contains 12 residues. Germline assignment: CDR1 SQVTM and CDR2 ANQGSEA. With 5 bases removed from V and 1 base from J, the gap between germline ends came to 9 bases. The CDR3: CSVLDGSYEQYF. The CDR3 coding sequence is TGCAGCGTTCTTGACGGGTCCTACGAGCAGTACTTC.

The chain recombines TRBV2 with TRBJ2-5, with 7 bases identical to TRBD1. The CDR3 consists of 12 residues. CDR1 and CDR2 from the germline V gene are SNHLY and FYNNEI. After removal of 9 bases from V and 3 bases from J, the junction contained 4 bases not matched to a gene. The CDR3 protein is CARGTVEETQYF. The CDR3 DNA sequence: TGTGCCAGGGGGACAGTTGAAGAGACCCAGTACTTC.

This clone came up once. The V gene is TRBV30, the J gene TRBJ1-1; no reliable D call. Germline CDR1 GTSNPN, CDR2 SVGIG (reference sequence). CDR3 length: 14 residues. The ends were cut back, 0 bases at V and 4 bases at J, with 12 bases in the middle. Here the CDR3 reads CAWSVPRVGTEAFF. CDR3 coding DNA: TGTGCCTGGAGTGTACCTAGAGTTGGCACTGAAGCTTTCTTT.

This chain connects TRBV9 to TRBJ1-1; D remains unclear. The germline V and J ends were trimmed by 0 bases and 4 bases, with 7 bases remaining between them. CDR1 SGDLS and CDR2 YYNGEE come from the germline V gene. CDR3 length: 13 amino acids. The CDR3, as DNA: TGTGCCAGCAGCGTAGGTCCGTCCACTGAAGCTTTCTTT. Encoded protein: CASSVGPSTEAFF.

CDR3: CATSRDAQGEGEAFF. Here the CDR3 DNA reads TGTGCCACCAGCAGAGATGCTCAGGGGGAAGGTGAAGCTTTCTTT. The chain uses TRBV15 and TRBJ1-1, with 7 nucleotides matching TRBD1. Losses at the gene ends were 0 bases for V and 7 bases for J; bases not matched to a gene: 8. CDR1 is LNHNV and CDR2 is YYDKDF in the germline V gene (reference sequence). This CDR3 has 15 residues.

This chain links TRBV9 with TRBJ2-5; 8 bases line up with TRBD2. Near its end, the DNA agrees better with TRBJ2-7, so the J call may be wrong. Germline CDR1 is SGDLS and CDR2 is YYNGEE. This CDR3 spans 14 amino acids. The CDR3 coding sequence is TGTGCCAGCAGCGCCCGGGCCCTAGCGGGCGAGCAGTACTTC. Protein sequence: CASSARALAGEQYF.